This entry lists 10 T cell receptor beta chains sequenced from one sample in a study of early stage breast cancer tumors. Using immunoSEQ multiplex PCR, the repertoire was profiled, and TCRdb retains in-frame clones only, with some absent. The data show about 51,000 clones, around 80% seen once. Sequenced: blood. These TCRs come from a person in their 40s with breast cancer.

V is TRBV19 and J is TRBJ1-1, with D uncertain. The germline V gene has CDR1 LNHDA and CDR2 SQIVND (reference sequence). V was clipped by 3 bases and J by 2 bases, with 7 bases between them. The CDR3 runs to 13 residues. The CDR3 bases are TGTGCCAGTAGTATCCCCTATAACACTGAAGCTTTCTTT. The encoded protein is CASSIPYNTEAFF.

The J gene is TRBJ1-2, the V gene TRBV12-5; 9 nucleotides align to TRBD1. This CDR3 comprises 15 residues. Germline V CDR1 and CDR2: LGHNT, FRNRAP. The J segment lost 2 bases and the V segment lost 3 bases, leaving 4 bases of the junction unmatched. The CDR3 bases are TGTGCTAGTGGTTTCTCCGACAGGGGGAACTATGGCTACACCTTC. Residues: CASGFSDRGNYGYTF.

This clone was observed a few times. This chain joins TRBV18 and TRBJ2-1; D is uncertain. CDR1 KGHSH and CDR2 LQKENI come from the germline V gene. The CDR3 spans 12 residues. Trimming left V 6 bases short and J 12 bases short, with 15 bases between. As DNA, the CDR3 is TGTGCCAGCTCCCCCGCCCCGGGTGGGCAGTTCTTC. Its protein product is CASSPAPGGQFF.

The V gene is TRBV5-5, the J gene TRBJ1-2; D is uncertain. Trimming took 4 bases from V and 0 from J, leaving 10 bases between them. Looked up from germline, CDR1 is SGHKS and CDR2 is YYEKEE (reference sequence). The length of the CDR3 is 14 residues. The CDR3, as DNA: TGTGCCAGCAGCGCCTTGGCTTCTAACTATGGCTACACCTTC. It specifies CASSALASNYGYTF.

The V gene is TRBV6-1, the J gene TRBJ1-1; D is ambiguous. The germline CDR1 and CDR2 sequences are MNHNS and SASEGT. The CDR3 has 16 residues. The V and J ends lost 0 bases and 3 bases respectively, with 14 bases between them. CDR3 coding DNA: TGTGCCAGCAGTGAAGCAAGTGAGGGTTGGGACACTGAAGCTTTCTTT. It specifies CASSEASEGWDTEAFF.

The CDR3 reads CAISESLYGEQYF. The CDR3, as DNA: TGTGCCATCAGTGAGTCGCTTTATGGCGAGCAGTACTTC. The genes are TRBV10-3 and TRBJ2-7; D is uncertain. The CDR3 contains 13 residues. V shed 0 bases and J shed 6 bases, with 9 bases lying between them. Germline CDR1 and CDR2: ENHRY and SYGVKD.

V gene TRBV15 combines with J gene TRBJ2-6; TRBD1 matches at 9 bases. Germline CDR1 reads LNHNV; CDR2 reads YYDKDF (reference sequence). The V and J ends lost 1 base and 4 bases, in that order; junction bases with no gene match: 11. The CDR3 is made up of 19 amino acids. The CDR3 is CATSRGRPGTGTGANVLTF. The CDR3 DNA reads as TGTGCCACCAGCAGAGGTCGCCCCGGGACAGGGACGGGGGCCAACGTCCTGACTTTC.

The genes are TRBV5-1 and TRBJ2-7; D gene ambiguous. The CDR3 sequence is 15 residues long. The V and J ends lost 0 bases and 0 bases respectively, with 10 bases between them. The germline gives CDR1 SGHRS, CDR2 YFSETQ. In DNA, the CDR3 is TGCGCCAGCAGCTTGGATCGCGGCAGCTCCTACGAGCAGTACTTC. Translation gives CASSLDRGSSYEQYF.

V gene TRBV9 combines with J gene TRBJ2-1, with D possibly called TRBD1 or TRBD2 (5 bases each). With 1 base removed from V and 5 bases from J, the gap between germline ends came to 10 bases. This CDR3 is 14 amino acids long. Germline assignment: CDR1 SGDLS and CDR2 YYNGEE. CDR3 nucleotides: TGTGCCAGCAGCGTAACGGGGCTTAACAATGAGCAGTTCTTC. Protein sequence: CASSVTGLNNEQFF.

This chain connects TRBV30 to TRBJ1-6, with TRBD1 identical over 7 bases. The CDR3 contains 12 residues. Germline V gene lookup returns CDR1 GTSNPN and CDR2 SVGIG (reference sequence). J was trimmed by 7 bases and V by 7 bases; bases with no gene match: 4. CDR3 nucleotides: TGTGCCTCTGACAGGGTGAATTCACCCCTCCACTTT. Its protein is CASDRVNSPLHF. The whole variable domain, filled in from reference TRBV30 and TRBJ1-6, reads SQTIHQWPATLVQPVGSPLSLECTVEGTSNPNLYWYRQAAGRGLQLLFYSVGIGQISSEVPQNLSASRPQDRQFILSSKKLLLSDSGFYLCASDRVNSPLHFGNGTRLTVT.